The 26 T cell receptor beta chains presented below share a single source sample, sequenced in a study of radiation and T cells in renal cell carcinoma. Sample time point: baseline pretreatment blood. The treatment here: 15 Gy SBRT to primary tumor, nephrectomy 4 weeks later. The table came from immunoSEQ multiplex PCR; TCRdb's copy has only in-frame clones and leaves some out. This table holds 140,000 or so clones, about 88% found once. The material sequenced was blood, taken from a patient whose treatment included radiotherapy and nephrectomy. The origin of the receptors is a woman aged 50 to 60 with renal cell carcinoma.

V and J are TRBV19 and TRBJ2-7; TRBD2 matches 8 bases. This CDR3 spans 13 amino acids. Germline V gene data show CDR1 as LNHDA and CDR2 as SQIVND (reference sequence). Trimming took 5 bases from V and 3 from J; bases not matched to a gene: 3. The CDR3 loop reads CASSPGLVYEQYF. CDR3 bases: TGTGCCAGTAGTCCGGGACTAGTCTACGAGCAGTACTTC.

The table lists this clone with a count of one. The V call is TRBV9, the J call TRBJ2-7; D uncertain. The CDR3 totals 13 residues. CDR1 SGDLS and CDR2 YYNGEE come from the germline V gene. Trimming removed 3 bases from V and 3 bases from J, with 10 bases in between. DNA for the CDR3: TGTGCCAGCAGCGCCGGTTTAGGCTACGAGCAGTACTTC. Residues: CASSAGLGYEQYF.

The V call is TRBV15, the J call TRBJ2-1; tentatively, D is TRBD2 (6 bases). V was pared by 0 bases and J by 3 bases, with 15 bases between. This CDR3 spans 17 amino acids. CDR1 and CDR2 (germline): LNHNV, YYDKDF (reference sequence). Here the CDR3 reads CATSRDQGLAFYNEQFF. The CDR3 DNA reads TGTGCCACCAGCAGAGATCAGGGACTGGCATTCTACAATGAGCAGTTCTTC.

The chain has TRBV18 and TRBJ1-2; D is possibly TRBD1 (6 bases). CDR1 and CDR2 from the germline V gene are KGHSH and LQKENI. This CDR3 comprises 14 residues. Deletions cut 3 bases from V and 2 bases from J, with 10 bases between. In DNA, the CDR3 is TGTGCCAGCTCACCCAACAGGGACAACTATGGCTACACCTTC. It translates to CASSPNRDNYGYTF.

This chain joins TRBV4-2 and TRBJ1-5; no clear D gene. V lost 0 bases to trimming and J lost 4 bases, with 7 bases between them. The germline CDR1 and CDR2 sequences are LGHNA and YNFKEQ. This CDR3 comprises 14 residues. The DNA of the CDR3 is TGTGCCAGCAGCCAAGATCCGCGGAATCAGCCCCAGCATTTT. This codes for CASSQDPRNQPQHF.

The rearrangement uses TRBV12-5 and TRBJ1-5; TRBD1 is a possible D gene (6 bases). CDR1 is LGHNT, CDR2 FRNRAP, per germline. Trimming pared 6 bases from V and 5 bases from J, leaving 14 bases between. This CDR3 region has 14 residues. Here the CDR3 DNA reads TGTGCTAGTGGCAACAGGGTAGGTCATCAGCCCCAGCATTTT. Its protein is CASGNRVGHQPQHF.

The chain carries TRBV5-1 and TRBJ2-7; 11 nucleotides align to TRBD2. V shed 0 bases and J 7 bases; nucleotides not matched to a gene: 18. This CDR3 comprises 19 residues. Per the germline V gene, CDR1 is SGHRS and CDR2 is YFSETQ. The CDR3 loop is CASSLVASGGPNPSGEQYF. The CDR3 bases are TGCGCCAGCAGCTTGGTCGCTAGCGGGGGGCCGAATCCCTCGGGAGAGCAGTACTTC.

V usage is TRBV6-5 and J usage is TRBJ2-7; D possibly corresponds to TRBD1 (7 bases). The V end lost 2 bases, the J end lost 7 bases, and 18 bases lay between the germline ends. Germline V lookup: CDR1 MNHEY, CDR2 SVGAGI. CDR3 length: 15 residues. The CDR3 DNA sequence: TGTGCCAGCAGTTACAACCAGGGGGGATCTGATGAGCAGTACTTC. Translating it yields CASSYNQGGSDEQYF.

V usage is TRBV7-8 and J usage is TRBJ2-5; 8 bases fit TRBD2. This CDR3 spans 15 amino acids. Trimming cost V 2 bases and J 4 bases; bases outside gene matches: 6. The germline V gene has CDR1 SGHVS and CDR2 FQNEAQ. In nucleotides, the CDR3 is TGTGCCAGCAGCTTACTCGGGGGGGGCAGAGAGACCCAGTACTTC. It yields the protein CASSLLGGGRETQYF.

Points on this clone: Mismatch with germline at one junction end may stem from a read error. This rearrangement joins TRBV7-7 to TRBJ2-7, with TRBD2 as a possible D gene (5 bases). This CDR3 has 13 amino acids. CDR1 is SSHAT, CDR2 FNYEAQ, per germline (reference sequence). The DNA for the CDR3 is TGTGCTAGCAGCTTAGCGCAGAGCTACGAGCAGTACTTC. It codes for CASSLAQSYEQYF.

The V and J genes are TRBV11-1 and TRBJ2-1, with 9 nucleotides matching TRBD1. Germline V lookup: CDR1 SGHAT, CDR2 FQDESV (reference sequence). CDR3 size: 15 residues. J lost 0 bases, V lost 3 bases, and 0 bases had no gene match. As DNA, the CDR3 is TGTGCCAGCAGCTTGGACAGGGGCTCCTACAATGAGCAGTTCTTC. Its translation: CASSLDRGSYNEQFF.

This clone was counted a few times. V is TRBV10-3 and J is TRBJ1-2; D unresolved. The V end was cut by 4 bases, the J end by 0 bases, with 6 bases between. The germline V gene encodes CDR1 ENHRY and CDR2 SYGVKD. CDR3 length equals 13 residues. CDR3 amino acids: CAISVETNYGYTF. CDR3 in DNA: TGTGCCATCAGTGTGGAGACTAACTATGGCTACACCTTC.

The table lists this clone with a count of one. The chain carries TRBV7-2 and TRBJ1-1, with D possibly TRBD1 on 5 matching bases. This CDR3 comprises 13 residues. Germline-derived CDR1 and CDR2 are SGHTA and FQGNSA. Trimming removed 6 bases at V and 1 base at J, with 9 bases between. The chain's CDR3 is CASREGPNTEAFF. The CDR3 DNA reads TGTGCCAGCAGAGAGGGACCGAACACTGAAGCTTTCTTT.

The CDR3: CASSLQWDLGPQPQHF. The CDR3 region has the DNA TGTGCCAGCAGCTTGCAGTGGGACCTAGGGCCTCAGCCCCAGCATTTT. The chain uses TRBV5-5 and TRBJ1-5; possibly TRBD1 for D (5 bases). CDR1 is SGHKS, CDR2 YYEKEE, per germline (reference sequence). Trimming took off 1 base at V and 6 bases at J, with 17 bases between the two ends. The CDR3 consists of 16 residues.

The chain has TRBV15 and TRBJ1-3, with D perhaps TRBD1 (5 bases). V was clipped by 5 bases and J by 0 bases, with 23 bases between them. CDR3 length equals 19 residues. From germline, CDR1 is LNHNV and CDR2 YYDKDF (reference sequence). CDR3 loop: CATSPGREASFYSGNTIYF. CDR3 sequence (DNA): TGTGCCACCAGCCCAGGGAGGGAAGCCAGTTTTTACTCTGGAAACACCATATATTTT.

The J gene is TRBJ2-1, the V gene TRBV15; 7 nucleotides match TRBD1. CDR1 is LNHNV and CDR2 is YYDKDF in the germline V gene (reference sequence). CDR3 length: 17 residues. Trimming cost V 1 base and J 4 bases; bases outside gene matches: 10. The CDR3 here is CATSRVVGTANYNEQFF. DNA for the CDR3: TGTGCCACCAGCAGAGTTGTAGGGACAGCTAATTACAATGAGCAGTTCTTC.

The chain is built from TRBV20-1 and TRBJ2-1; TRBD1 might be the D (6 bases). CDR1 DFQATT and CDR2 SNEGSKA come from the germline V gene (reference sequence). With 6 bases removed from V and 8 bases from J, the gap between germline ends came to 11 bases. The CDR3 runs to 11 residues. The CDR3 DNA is TGCAGTGCCATTACAGGGTATGAGCAGTTCTTC. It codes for CSAITGYEQFF.

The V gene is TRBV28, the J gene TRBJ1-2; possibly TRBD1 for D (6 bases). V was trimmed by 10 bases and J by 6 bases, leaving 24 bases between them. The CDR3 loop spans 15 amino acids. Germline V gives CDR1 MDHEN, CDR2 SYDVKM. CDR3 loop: CATGNQQGGKNGYTF. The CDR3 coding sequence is TGTGCCACCGGGAACCAACAGGGAGGGAAAAATGGCTACACCTTC.

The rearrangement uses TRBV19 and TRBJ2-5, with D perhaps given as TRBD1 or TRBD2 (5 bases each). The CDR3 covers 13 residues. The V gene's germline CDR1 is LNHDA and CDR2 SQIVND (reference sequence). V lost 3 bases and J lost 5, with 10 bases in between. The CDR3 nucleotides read TGTGCCAGTAGTATGAGCAGGGAGGAGACCCAGTACTTC. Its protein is CASSMSREETQYF.

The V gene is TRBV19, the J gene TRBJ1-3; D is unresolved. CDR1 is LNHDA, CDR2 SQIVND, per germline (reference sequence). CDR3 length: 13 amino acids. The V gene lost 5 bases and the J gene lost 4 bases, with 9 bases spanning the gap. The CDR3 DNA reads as TGTGCCAGTAGTCCCCCCCCCGGAAACACCATATATTTT. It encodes CASSPPPGNTIYF.

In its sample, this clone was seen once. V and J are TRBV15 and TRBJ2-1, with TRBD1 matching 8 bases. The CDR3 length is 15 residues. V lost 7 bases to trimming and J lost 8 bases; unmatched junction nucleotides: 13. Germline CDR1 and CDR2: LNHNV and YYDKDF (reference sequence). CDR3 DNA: TGTGCCACCACTCAAGGGAGGACAGGGAGAGATGAGCAGTTCTTC. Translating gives CATTQGRTGRDEQFF.

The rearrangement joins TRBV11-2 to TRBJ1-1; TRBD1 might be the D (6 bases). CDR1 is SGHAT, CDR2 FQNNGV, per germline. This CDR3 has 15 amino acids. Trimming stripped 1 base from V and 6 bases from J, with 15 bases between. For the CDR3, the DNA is TGTGCCAGCAGCTTAGTTCGGGGGGCAAAGGCTGAAGCTTTCTTT. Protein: CASSLVRGAKAEAFF. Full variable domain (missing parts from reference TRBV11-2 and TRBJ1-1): EAGVAQSPRYKIIEKRQSVAFWCNPISGHATLYWYQQILGQGPKLLIQFQNNGVVDDSQLPKDRFSAERLKGVDSTLKIQPAKLEDSAVYLCASSLVRGAKAEAFFGQGTRLTVV.

Here the CDR3 reads CASSISQGSYSYNEQFF. CDR3 DNA: TGTGCCAGTAGTATAAGTCAGGGTTCATACTCCTACAATGAGCAGTTCTTC. This chain uses TRBV19 with TRBJ2-1; D is perhaps TRBD1 (5 bases). With 2 bases removed from V and 0 bases from J, the gap between germline ends came to 14 bases. Germline V lookup: CDR1 LNHDA, CDR2 SQIVND (reference sequence). The CDR3 has 17 residues.

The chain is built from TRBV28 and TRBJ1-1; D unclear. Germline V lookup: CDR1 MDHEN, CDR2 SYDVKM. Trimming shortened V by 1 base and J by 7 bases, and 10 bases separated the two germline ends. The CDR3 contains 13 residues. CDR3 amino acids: CASSLLAGREAFF. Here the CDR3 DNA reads TGTGCCAGCAGTTTATTGGCAGGTCGTGAAGCTTTCTTT.

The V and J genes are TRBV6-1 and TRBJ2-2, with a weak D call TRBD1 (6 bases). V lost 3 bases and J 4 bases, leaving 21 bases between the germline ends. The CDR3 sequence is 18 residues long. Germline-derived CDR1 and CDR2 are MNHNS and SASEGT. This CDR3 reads CASSDLNQGQQGTGELFF. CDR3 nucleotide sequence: TGTGCCAGCAGTGATCTTAACCAAGGACAGCAGGGCACCGGGGAGCTGTTTTTT.

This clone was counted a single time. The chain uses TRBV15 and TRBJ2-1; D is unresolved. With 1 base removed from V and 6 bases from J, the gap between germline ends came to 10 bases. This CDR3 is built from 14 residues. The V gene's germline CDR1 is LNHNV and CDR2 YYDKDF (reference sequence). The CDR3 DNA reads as TGTGCCACCAGCAGAGTGGTTAACAGCAATGAGCAGTTCTTC. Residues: CATSRVVNSNEQFF.